The T cell receptor (beta chain) described here comes from a study of Ad26.COV2.S vaccination and SARS-CoV-2 variants. Study-wide findings and caveats: The analyses of TCR breadth and depth may have understated the size of total T cell responses.

Concerning this clone: Its antigen is as yet unknown.

Sequenced by immunoSEQ multiplex PCR; TCRdb stores in-frame clones only, minus some. The table records around 450,000 clones, nearly 90% of them present only once. V lost 5 bases, J lost 0 bases, and 6 bases lay in between. The length of the CDR3 is 13 residues. Germline CDR1 reads SGHTA; CDR2 reads FQGNSA. The treatment denotes: some 20 received Ad26.COV2.S at low or high dose, single or two shots; roughly five received placebo; per-sample allocation not given. At day 63 after the first vaccine or placebo injection, samples were drawn. In Boston, an adult donor aged 18-55 years took part. This receptor was obtained from a person between 18 and 65 years old who received the Ad26.COV2.S COVID-19 vaccine or a placebo. J is TRBJ2-3 and V is TRBV7-2, with D hard to call. Sequenced material: peripheral blood, taken in a trial of Ad26.COV2.S vaccine versus placebo. CDR3: CASSRVSTDTQYF. The CDR3, as DNA: TGTGCCAGCAGCAGGGTGAGCACAGATACGCAGTATTTT.